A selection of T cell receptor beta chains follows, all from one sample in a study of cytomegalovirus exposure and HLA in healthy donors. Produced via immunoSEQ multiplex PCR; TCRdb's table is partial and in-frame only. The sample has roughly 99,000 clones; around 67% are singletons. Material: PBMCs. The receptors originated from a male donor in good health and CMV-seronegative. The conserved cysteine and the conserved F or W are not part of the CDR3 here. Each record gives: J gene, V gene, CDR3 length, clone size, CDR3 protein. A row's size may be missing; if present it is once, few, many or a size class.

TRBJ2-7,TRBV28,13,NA,ASTWAKTKAYEQY
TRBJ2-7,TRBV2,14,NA,ASSVVQGQGPYEQY
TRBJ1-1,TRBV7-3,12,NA,ASSLTGDITEAF
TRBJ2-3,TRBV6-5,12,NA,ASSETGRADTQY
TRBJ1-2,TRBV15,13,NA,ATSKRQAINYGYT
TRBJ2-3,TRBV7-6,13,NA,ASSLGATGTDTQY
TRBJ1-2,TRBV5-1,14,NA,ASSLEGTGWLYGYT
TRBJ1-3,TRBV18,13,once,ASSPSSGQGNTIY
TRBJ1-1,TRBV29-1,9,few,SATGETEAF
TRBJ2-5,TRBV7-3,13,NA,ASSPSGLGGETQY
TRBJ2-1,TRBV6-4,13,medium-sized,ASSDSGQDYNEQF
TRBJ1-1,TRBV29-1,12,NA,SGERQGLNTEAF
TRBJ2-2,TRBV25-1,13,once,ASSGTGGSTGELF
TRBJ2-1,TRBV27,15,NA,ASRRRSTSGSLNEQF
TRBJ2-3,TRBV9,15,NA,ASSVNPRQGDTDTQY
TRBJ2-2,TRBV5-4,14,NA,ASSLAGGPNTGELF
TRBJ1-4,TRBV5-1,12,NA,ASSLNRINEKLF
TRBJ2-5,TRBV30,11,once,AWRTLVKETQY
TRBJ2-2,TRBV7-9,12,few,ASSSIAGAGELF
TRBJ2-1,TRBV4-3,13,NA,ASSQARSTYNEQF
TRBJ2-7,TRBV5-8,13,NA,ASSLAARGSYEQY
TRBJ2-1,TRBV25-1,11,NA,ASTGGSYNEQF
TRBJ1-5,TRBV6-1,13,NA,ASSPRWSRNQPQH
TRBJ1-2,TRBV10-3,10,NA,AISDQALGYT
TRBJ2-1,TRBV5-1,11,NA,ASSPGTSDMQF
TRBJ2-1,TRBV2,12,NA,ASSGHTSYNEQF
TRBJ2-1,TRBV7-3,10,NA,ASSLRGGEQF
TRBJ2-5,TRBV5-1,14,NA,ASRRFPGQIQETQY